These 27 T cell receptor beta chains came from one sample sequenced in a study of T cell responses to AZD1222 COVID-19 vaccine. TCRdb's copy holds only in-frame clones and misses some; the assay was immunoSEQ multiplex PCR. Of under 150,000 clones in the sample, 80% to 90% were seen once. The sample in question was peripheral blood, obtained on day 0 of AZD1222 vaccination. The receptors shown here come from an adult in good health.

Remarks on this clone: Other DNA sequences from this sample encode an identical CDR3 as well. This sequence joins TRBV9 and TRBJ1-5; a possible D gene is TRBD1 (6 bases). This CDR3 is 14 amino acids long. The V and J ends lost 7 bases and 1 base respectively, with 12 bases between them. Looked up from germline, CDR1 is SGDLS and CDR2 is YYNGEE. CDR3 in amino acids: CASSRGVSNQPQHF. CDR3 in DNA: TGTGCCAGCTCGAGGGGGGTGAGCAATCAGCCCCAGCATTTT.

CDR3 DNA sequence: TGTGCCAGCAGCGTTGGCGGGGCCCTCTACGAGCAGTACTTC. Translated, it gives CASSVGGALYEQYF. The V and J genes are TRBV9 and TRBJ2-7; perhaps TRBD2 as D (6 bases). V was trimmed by 2 bases and J by 3 bases, leaving 12 bases between them. CDR3 length equals 14 residues. The germline V gene has CDR1 SGDLS and CDR2 YYNGEE.

The chain links TRBV11-2 to TRBJ2-4; D possibly corresponds to TRBD2 (5 bases). The CDR3 extends over 15 amino acids. Germline CDR1 is SGHAT and CDR2 is FQNNGV. Deletions cut 0 bases from V and 2 bases from J, with 8 bases between. The CDR3 loop reads CASSLDRDSKNIQYF. The CDR3 nucleotides are TGTGCCAGCAGCTTAGATCGGGATTCCAAAAACATTCAGTACTTC.

The rearrangement joins TRBV19 to TRBJ1-3; no definite D call. V lost 3 bases to trimming and J lost 8 bases, with 5 bases between them. Germline CDR1 reads LNHDA; CDR2 reads SQIVND (reference sequence). This CDR3 is built from 11 residues. The CDR3 spells CASSIWDTIYF. For the CDR3, the DNA is TGTGCCAGTAGTATTTGGGACACCATATATTTT.

This chain connects TRBV27 to TRBJ1-2; 8 nucleotides agree with TRBD1. The CDR3 has 15 amino acids. CDR1 and CDR2 (germline): MNHEY, SMNVEV (reference sequence). Germline trimming cut 5 bases from V and 7 bases from J; bases unmatched to any gene: 12. DNA of the CDR3: TGTGCCAGCAGTCCCCAGGGGGCGCGTCGGTTTGGCTACACCTTC. Translating it yields CASSPQGARRFGYTF.

This sequence joins TRBV5-6 and TRBJ1-3; D is ambiguous. V dropped 4 bases and J dropped 1 base, with 6 bases sitting between them. Germline V lookup: CDR1 SGHDT, CDR2 YYEEEE. This CDR3 has 13 amino acids. The DNA of the CDR3 is TGTGCCAGCAGCGCCCCGTCTGGAAACACCATATATTTT. This translates into CASSAPSGNTIYF.

This clone was seen just once. V gene TRBV12-3 or TRBV12-4 combines with J gene TRBJ1-5; D remains ambiguous. The CDR3 is 12 amino acids. The V end lost 3 bases, the J end lost 6 bases, and 6 bases lay between the germline ends. The CDR3: CASSFGSQPQHF. The CDR3, as DNA: TGTGCCAGCAGTTTCGGGAGTCAGCCCCAGCATTTT.

V gene TRBV3-1 (or the pseudogene TRBV3-2) combines with J gene TRBJ2-7, with 12 bases aligning to TRBD2. CDR1 is LGHDT and CDR2 is YNNKEL in the germline V gene (reference sequence). Losses at the gene ends were 4 bases for V and 0 bases for J; bases not matched to a gene: 7. This CDR3 is built from 17 residues. The CDR3 region has the DNA TGTGCCAGCAGCCCCGGGACTAGCGGGCCTTACTCCTACGAGCAGTACTTC. Its translation: CASSPGTSGPYSYEQYF.

The chain joins TRBV7-9 to TRBJ1-2; 8 bases line up with TRBD1. Germline V gives CDR1 SEHNR, CDR2 FQNEAQ (reference sequence). This CDR3 has 15 amino acids. The trim removed 1 base at V and 3 bases at J, leaving 4 bases unmatched. The CDR3 region has the DNA TGTGCCAGCAGCTTAGAACCAGGGGGCGACTATGGCTACACCTTC. Encoded protein: CASSLEPGGDYGYTF. Combining the CDR3 with reference TRBV7-9 and TRBJ1-2 gives the whole variable domain DTGVSQNPRHKITKRGQNVTFRCDPISEHNRLYWYRQTLGQGPEFLTYFQNEAQLEKSRLLSDRFSAERPKGSFSTLEIQRTEQGDSAMYLCASSLEPGGDYGYTFGSGTRLTVV.

The chain combines TRBV5-4 with TRBJ2-1; TRBD2 matches at 14 bases. After removal of 4 bases from V and 0 bases from J, the junction contained 9 bases not matched to a gene. The CDR3 runs to 19 residues. Germline CDR1 SGHNT, CDR2 YYREEE (reference sequence). This CDR3 is CASSKGTSGSPSSYNEQFF. In DNA, the CDR3 is TGTGCCAGCAGCAAAGGGACTAGCGGGAGCCCCAGCTCCTACAATGAGCAGTTCTTC.

The J gene is TRBJ1-2, the V gene TRBV11-2; D is unresolved. Germline V gene sequence: CDR1 SGHAT, CDR2 FQNNGV. Trimming took off 5 bases at V and 5 bases at J, with 12 bases between the two ends. The CDR3 has 13 amino acids. This chain's CDR3 is CASSLGRVYGYTF. DNA of the CDR3: TGTGCCAGCAGCCTAGGGCGCGTGTATGGCTACACCTTC.

The rearrangement uses TRBV30 and TRBJ1-4; TRBD1 agrees at 8 bases. The CDR3 runs 13 residues. V shed 3 bases and J 7 bases; nucleotides not matched to a gene: 4. Germline CDR1 is GTSNPN and CDR2 is SVGIG (reference sequence). The CDR3 coding sequence is TGTGCCTGGAGCAGGACAGGGAGTGAAAAACTGTTTTTT. Amino acids: CAWSRTGSEKLFF.

Details on this clone: This sample includes further DNA sequences coding for the same CDR3. J is TRBJ1-2 and V is TRBV30, with D possibly being TRBD1 (6 bases). This CDR3 comprises 13 residues. Per the germline V gene, CDR1 is GTSNPN and CDR2 is SVGIG (reference sequence). V was trimmed by 2 bases and J by 4 bases, leaving 11 bases between them. CDR3 nucleotide sequence: TGTGCCTGGAGTCGAGACAGGCCCTATGGCTACACCTTC. The encoded protein is CAWSRDRPYGYTF.

The genes are TRBV14 and TRBJ2-1, with 7 bases aligning to TRBD1. Trimming cost V 4 bases and J 4 bases; bases outside gene matches: 7. The CDR3 contains 15 residues. From germline, CDR1 is SGHDN and CDR2 FVKESK. CDR3 DNA: TGTGCCAGCAGCCGTTACAGGGGTTCTTACAATGAGCAGTTCTTC. It is translated as CASSRYRGSYNEQFF.

The rearrangement uses TRBV4-1 and TRBJ1-2; D call uncertain. CDR1 and CDR2 from the germline V gene are MGHRA and YSYEKL. The CDR3 consists of 13 residues. Deletions cut 2 bases from V and 4 bases from J, with 8 bases between. The CDR3 nucleotides read TGCGCCAGCAGCCAAATTCATGGCTATGGCTACACCTTC. This translates into CASSQIHGYGYTF.

A few counts support this clone. The V gene is TRBV5-5, the J gene TRBJ2-7, with 7 nucleotides matching TRBD1. This CDR3 has 14 amino acids. Germline CDR1 and CDR2: SGHKS and YYEKEE (reference sequence). Trimming removed 4 bases from V and 5 bases from J; junction bases left unmatched: 9. CDR3 residues: CASSDTGTEDEQYF. The DNA of the CDR3 is TGTGCCAGCAGCGACACCGGGACAGAGGACGAGCAGTACTTC.

The chain couples TRBV19 to TRBJ2-7; 12 bases are a match to TRBD2. V lost 3 bases to trimming and J lost 2 bases; unmatched junction nucleotides: 11. The CDR3 is made up of 18 amino acids. The germline V gene encodes CDR1 LNHDA and CDR2 SQIVND (reference sequence). The CDR3 spells CASSMRGGLAGFPYEQYF. CDR3 coding DNA: TGTGCCAGTAGTATGAGGGGAGGACTAGCGGGGTTTCCCTACGAGCAGTACTTC.

The V gene is TRBV18, the J gene TRBJ1-1; D is uncertain. The CDR3 runs to 14 residues. V was pared by 2 bases and J by 1 base, with 8 bases between. Germline V gene data show CDR1 as KGHSH and CDR2 as LQKENI. CDR3 protein: CASSPGHQNTEAFF. The CDR3 bases are TGTGCCAGCTCACCAGGCCACCAGAACACTGAAGCTTTCTTT.

This clone was observed a few times. The V and J genes are TRBV5-8 and TRBJ1-2; no definite D call. V was shortened by 2 bases and J by 3 bases, with 11 bases between the two germline ends. The CDR3 runs to 14 residues. Per germline, CDR1 SGHTS and CDR2 YDEGEE. The DNA of the CDR3 is TGTGCCAGCAGCTTTTTGGGTCGGTACTATGGCTACACCTTC. This sequence encodes CASSFLGRYYGYTF.

The chain has TRBV5-4 and TRBJ1-5; weak D call: TRBD1 (5 bases). Trimming left V 2 bases short and J 7 bases short, with 10 bases between. This CDR3 region has 13 residues. Germline CDR1 and CDR2: SGHNT and YYREEE (reference sequence). The CDR3 loop reads CASSFGGGQPQHF. CDR3 nucleotides: TGTGCCAGCAGCTTTGGTGGGGGGCAGCCCCAGCATTTT.

V and J are TRBV19 and TRBJ2-5; tentatively, D is TRBD1 (5 bases). Per the germline V gene, CDR1 is LNHDA and CDR2 is SQIVND (reference sequence). V was pared by 0 bases and J by 5 bases, with 22 bases between. CDR3 length: 18 residues. CDR3 nucleotides: TGTGCCAGTAGTATAGATCCTAGGGGTAGAGGAGTTCGGGAGACCCAGTACTTC. Translated, it gives CASSIDPRGRGVRETQYF. Full variable domain (remainder filled in from reference TRBV19 and TRBJ2-5): DGGITQSPKYLFRKEGQNVTLSCEQNLNHDAMYWYRQDPGQGLRLIYYSQIVNDFQKGDIAEGYSVSREKKESFPLTVTSAQKNPTAFYLCASSIDPRGRGVRETQYFGPGTRLLVL.

The chain combines TRBV29-1 with TRBJ1-2; D unclear. The V gene lost 0 bases and the J gene lost 7 bases, with 9 bases spanning the gap. The CDR3 is 12 residues long. The germline CDR1 and CDR2 sequences are SQVTM and ANQGSEA. CDR3 loop: CSVEDPGPGYTF. The CDR3 nucleotides are TGCAGCGTTGAAGATCCGGGTCCTGGCTACACCTTC.

The chain carries TRBV30 and TRBJ1-6, with TRBD1 matching over 9 bases. CDR1 and CDR2 (germline): GTSNPN, SVGIG (reference sequence). The junction had 1 base not matched to a gene; V was cut back by 0 bases and J by 7 bases. The CDR3 has 14 residues. The CDR3 DNA reads TGTGCCTGGAGTGTAGGGACAGGGAATTCACCCCTCCACTTT. It specifies CAWSVGTGNSPLHF.

The rearrangement joins TRBV14 to TRBJ2-5; D not resolved. The length of the CDR3 is 15 residues. In germline, CDR1 is SGHDN, CDR2 FVKESK. The V and J ends lost 5 bases and 4 bases respectively, with 17 bases between them. CDR3 DNA sequence: TGTGCCAGCAGCTACCTCGGACGGCCGGGAGAGACCCAGTACTTC. Translating gives CASSYLGRPGETQYF.

The chain employs TRBV5-1 and TRBJ2-1; 8 bases are shared with TRBD2. Unmatched junction bases numbered 11, after V lost 0 bases and J lost 0 bases. Germline CDR1 reads SGHRS; CDR2 reads YFSETQ. This CDR3 has 19 amino acids. Written as DNA, the CDR3 is TGCGCCAGCAGCTTGGGTCCAGCGGGGGCCCGGAGCTCCTACAATGAGCAGTTCTTC. This translates into CASSLGPAGARSSYNEQFF.

This sequence joins TRBV6-5 and TRBJ2-2; TRBD2 aligns across 10 bases. Germline CDR1 MNHEY, CDR2 SVGAGI. V gave up 5 bases and J gave up 3 bases; unmatched junction bases: 3. This CDR3 spans 15 amino acids. The CDR3 nucleotides read TGTGCCAGCAGTAAACTAGCGGGATACACCGGGGAGCTGTTTTTT. It yields the protein CASSKLAGYTGELFF.

This chain connects TRBV19 to TRBJ2-6; no definite D call. The V and J ends lost 7 bases and 4 bases respectively, with 14 bases between them. This CDR3 region has 15 residues. Germline CDR1 LNHDA, CDR2 SQIVND (reference sequence). The CDR3 DNA follows: TGTGCCAGTAATAGTAAAGGGTCCGGGGCCAACGTCCTGACTTTC. Encoded protein: CASNSKGSGANVLTF. The whole variable domain, filled in from reference TRBV19 and TRBJ2-6, reads DGGITQSPKYLFRKEGQNVTLSCEQNLNHDAMYWYRQDPGQGLRLIYYSQIVNDFQKGDIAEGYSVSREKKESFPLTVTSAQKNPTAFYLCASNSKGSGANVLTFGAGSRLTVL.